The source of this T cell receptor (beta chain) is a study of cytomegalovirus exposure and HLA in healthy donors. Overall study results and limits: A missense variant in DCLRE1C was later tied to TCR beta V- and J-gene trimming. Accurate prediction of most subjects' HLA-A and HLA-B alleles from TCR beta sequences was reported.

V was trimmed by 4 bases and J by 7 bases, leaving 17 bases between them. The CDR3 covers 14 residues. Germline loops: CDR1 MNHNS, CDR2 SASEGT. Primers included in the PCR were 60 Vbeta and 13 Jbeta primers. Sequencing was performed with immunoSEQ multiplex PCR; in TCRdb, only in-frame clones are kept and a portion is missing. Here the sample spans tens of thousands of clones, 70% to 85% being singletons. To note about this clone: The target antigen is unknown.

This rearrangement joins TRBV6-1 to TRBJ2-7, with TRBD1 as a possible D gene (5 bases). Sequences were obtained from PBMCs. The TCR originated in a man between 35 and 55 years old in good health and CMV-seropositive. CDR3 amino acids: CASSGGNEVQEQYF. Written as DNA, the CDR3 is TGTGCCAGCAGTGGGGGCAATGAGGTTCAGGAGCAGTACTTC.